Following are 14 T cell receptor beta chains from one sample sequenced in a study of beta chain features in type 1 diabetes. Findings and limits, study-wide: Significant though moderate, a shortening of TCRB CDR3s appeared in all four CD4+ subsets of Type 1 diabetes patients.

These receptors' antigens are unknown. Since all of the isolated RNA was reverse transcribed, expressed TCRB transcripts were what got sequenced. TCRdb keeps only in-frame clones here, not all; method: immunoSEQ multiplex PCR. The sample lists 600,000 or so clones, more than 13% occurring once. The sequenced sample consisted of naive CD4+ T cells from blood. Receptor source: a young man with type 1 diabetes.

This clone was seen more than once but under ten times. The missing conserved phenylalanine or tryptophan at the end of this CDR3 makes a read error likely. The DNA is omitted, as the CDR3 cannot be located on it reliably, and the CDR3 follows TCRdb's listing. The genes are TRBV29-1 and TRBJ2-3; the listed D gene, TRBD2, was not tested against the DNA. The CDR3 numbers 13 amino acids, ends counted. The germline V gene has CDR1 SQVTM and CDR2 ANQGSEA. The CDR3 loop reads CSVEDPGLAGNIP.

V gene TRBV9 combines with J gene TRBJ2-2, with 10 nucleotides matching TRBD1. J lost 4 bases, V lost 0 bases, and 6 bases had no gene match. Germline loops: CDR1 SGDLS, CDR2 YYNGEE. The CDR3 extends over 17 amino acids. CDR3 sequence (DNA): TGTGCCAGCAGCGTAGCCGGGACAGGGGCTAGCACCGGGGAGCTGTTTTTT. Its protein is CASSVAGTGASTGELFF.

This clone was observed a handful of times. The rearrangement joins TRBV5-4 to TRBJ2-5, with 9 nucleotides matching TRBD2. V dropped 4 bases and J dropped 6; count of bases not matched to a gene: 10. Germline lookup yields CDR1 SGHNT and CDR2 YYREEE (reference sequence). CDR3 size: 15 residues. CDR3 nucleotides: TGTGCCAGCAGCCCGCGGGAGGGCCTCGGAAAGACCCAGTACTTC. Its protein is CASSPREGLGKTQYF.

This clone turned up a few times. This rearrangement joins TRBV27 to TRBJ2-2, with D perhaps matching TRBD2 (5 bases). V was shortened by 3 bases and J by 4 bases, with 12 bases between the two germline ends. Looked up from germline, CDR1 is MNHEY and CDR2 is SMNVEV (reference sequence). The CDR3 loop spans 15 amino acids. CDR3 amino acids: CASSFGLTSTGELFF. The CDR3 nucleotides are TGTGCCAGCAGTTTCGGTTTAACTAGCACCGGGGAGCTGTTTTTT.

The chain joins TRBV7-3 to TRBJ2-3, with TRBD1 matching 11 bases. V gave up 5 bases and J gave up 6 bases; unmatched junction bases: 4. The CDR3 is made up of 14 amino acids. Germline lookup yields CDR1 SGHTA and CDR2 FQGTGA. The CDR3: CASSPWTGGDTQYF. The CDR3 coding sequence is TGTGCCAGCAGCCCTTGGACAGGGGGCGATACGCAGTATTTT.

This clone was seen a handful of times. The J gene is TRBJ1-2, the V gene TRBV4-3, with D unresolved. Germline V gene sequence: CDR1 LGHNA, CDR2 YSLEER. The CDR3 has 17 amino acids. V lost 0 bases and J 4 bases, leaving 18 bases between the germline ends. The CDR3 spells CASSQDPIGPPGYGYTF. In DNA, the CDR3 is TGCGCCAGCAGCCAAGATCCGATTGGGCCCCCCGGCTATGGCTACACCTTC.

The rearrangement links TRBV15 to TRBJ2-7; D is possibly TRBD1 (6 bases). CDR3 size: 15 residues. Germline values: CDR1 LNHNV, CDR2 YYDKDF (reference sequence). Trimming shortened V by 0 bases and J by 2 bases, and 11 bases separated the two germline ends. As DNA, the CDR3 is TGTGCCACCAGCAGAGATCAGGGGCGCACCTACGAGCAGTACTTC. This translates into CATSRDQGRTYEQYF.

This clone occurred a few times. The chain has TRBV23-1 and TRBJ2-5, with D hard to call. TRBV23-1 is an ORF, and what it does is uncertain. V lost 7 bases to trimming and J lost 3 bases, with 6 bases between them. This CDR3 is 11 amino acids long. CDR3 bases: TGCGCCAGCAAAGCGAAAGAGACCCAGTACTTC. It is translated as CASKAKETQYF.

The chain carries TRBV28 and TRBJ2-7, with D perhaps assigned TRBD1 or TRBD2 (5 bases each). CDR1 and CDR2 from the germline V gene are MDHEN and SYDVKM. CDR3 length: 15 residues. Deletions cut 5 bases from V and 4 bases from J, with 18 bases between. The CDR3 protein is CASSPPGTLGYEQYF. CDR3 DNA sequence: TGTGCCAGCAGTCCCCCCGGGACGCTAGGATACGAGCAGTACTTC.

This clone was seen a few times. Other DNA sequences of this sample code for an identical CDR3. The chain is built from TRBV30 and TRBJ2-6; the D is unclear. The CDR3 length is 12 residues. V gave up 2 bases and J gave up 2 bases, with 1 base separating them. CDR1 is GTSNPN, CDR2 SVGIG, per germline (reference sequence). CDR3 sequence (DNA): TGTGCCTGGAGTCCTGGGGCCAACGTCCTGACTTTC. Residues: CAWSPGANVLTF.

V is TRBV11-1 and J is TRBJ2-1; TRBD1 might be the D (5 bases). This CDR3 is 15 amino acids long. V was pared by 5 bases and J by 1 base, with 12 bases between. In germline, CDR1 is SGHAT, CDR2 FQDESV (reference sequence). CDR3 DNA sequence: TGTGCCAGCAGCCCACAGACAGAATCCTACAATGAGCAGTTCTTC. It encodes CASSPQTESYNEQFF.

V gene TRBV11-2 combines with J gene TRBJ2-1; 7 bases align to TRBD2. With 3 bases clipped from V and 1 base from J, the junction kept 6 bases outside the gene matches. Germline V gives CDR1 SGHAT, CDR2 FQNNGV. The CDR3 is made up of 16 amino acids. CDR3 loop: CASSFSGRVSYNEQFF. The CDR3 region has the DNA TGTGCCAGCAGCTTTTCAGGGAGGGTTTCCTACAATGAGCAGTTCTTC.

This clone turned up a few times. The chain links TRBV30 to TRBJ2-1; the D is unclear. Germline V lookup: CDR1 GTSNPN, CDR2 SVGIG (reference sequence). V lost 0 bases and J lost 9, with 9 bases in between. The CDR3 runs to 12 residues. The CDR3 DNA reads TGTGCCTGGAGTGTATCCGGGTTTGAGCAGTTCTTC. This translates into CAWSVSGFEQFF.

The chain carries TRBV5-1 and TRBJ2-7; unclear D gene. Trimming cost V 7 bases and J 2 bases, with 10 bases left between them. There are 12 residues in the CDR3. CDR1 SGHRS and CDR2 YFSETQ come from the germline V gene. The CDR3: CASGDMPYEQYF. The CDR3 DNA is TGCGCCAGCGGCGATATGCCCTACGAGCAGTACTTC. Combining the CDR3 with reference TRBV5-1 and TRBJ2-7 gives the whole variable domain KAGVTQTPRYLIKTRGQQVTLSCSPISGHRSVSWYQQTPGQGLQFLFEYFSETQRNKGNFPGRFSGRQFSNSRSEMNVSTLELGDSALYLCASGDMPYEQYFGPGTRLTVT.